The clone carrying this T cell receptor beta chain was observed at least ten times. Cells sorted as Tregs were CD4+, CD25+ and CD127-/low. TCRdb processed the 5' RACE reads anew with MiXCR; each CDR3 protein has one entry. Of approximately 50,000 distinct CDR3 sequences listed, around 24% are singletons. This sequence originates from a female donor with breast cancer. Sample: tumor-infiltrating Tregs sorted from the breast tumor.

The CDR3 region is CASNPGWQETQYF. DNA of the CDR3: TGTGCCAGCAACCCAGGGTGGCAAGAGACCCAGTACTTC. The rearrangement links TRBV6-5 to TRBJ2-5, with a possible D match to TRBD1 (5 bases). Trimming removed 7 bases at V and 2 bases at J, with 11 bases between. Germline CDR1 MNHEY, CDR2 SVGAGI. CDR3 length equals 13 residues.